This T cell receptor (beta chain) was profiled in a study of Ad26.COV2.S vaccination and SARS-CoV-2 variants. Turning to the study itself: Dosing was one shot or two shots 56 days apart. Study-wide findings and caveats: Substantial breadth in spike-specific CD8+ and CD4+ T cell responses was reportedly seen after vaccination.

Per the germline V gene, CDR1 is MNHEY and CDR2 is SMNVEV (reference sequence). Trimming pared 2 bases from V and 5 bases from J, leaving 6 bases between. This CDR3 has 13 amino acids. Libraries were prepared by immunoSEQ multiplex PCR; TCRdb keeps only in-frame clonotypes and omits some of them. This repertoire shows around 420,000 clones, around 87% found once; its top ten account for 3.5% to 4%. The treatment denotes: around 19 received Ad26.COV2.S at low or high dose, single or two shots; 5 received placebo; per-sample allocation not given. Collection of samples fell on day 63 after the first vaccine or placebo injection. A Boston adult aged 18-55 years was the donor. This clone was seen a handful of times. Its antigen is undetermined.

The sequencing here drew on peripheral blood, taken in a trial of Ad26.COV2.S vaccine versus placebo. The TCR originated in a person between 18 and 60 years old who received the Ad26.COV2.S COVID-19 vaccine or a placebo. J is TRBJ2-2 and V is TRBV27; unclear D gene. CDR3 amino acids: CASSLTGTGELFF. The CDR3, as DNA: TGTGCCAGCAGTTTAACCGGGACCGGGGAGCTGTTTTTT.